This T cell receptor (beta chain) derives from a study of cytomegalovirus exposure and HLA in healthy donors (dated by TCRdb to about 2017). About the investigation overall: In an earlier analysis of around 540 of the donors, 276 Gb of sequence data and 90 million to 130 million unique TCR beta sequences from 150 million to 200 million T cells were reported. About 300 gigabases of sequencing data and approximately 85 million unique TCR sequences were included in an early release covering several hundred HLA-typed donors. Among the approximately 430 genotyped donors, around 81% belonged to the genetic ancestry cluster associated with self-reported Caucasian donors. The aim of the study was to test whether cataloging public T cell receptors could identify signatures of past pathogen exposure. The study used immunosequencing to profile the T cell repertoires of approximately 640 subjects and linked those repertoires to cytomegalovirus serostatus. In addition to the first cohort of 650 to 800 subjects, a separate validation cohort of under 150 different subjects was used. High-throughput TCR immunosequencing, statistical association of individual TCRs with disease status, and machine learning were combined to predict cytomegalovirus infection status. To study patterns of TCR occurrence, a later analysis re-analyzed previously published TCR beta repertoires from 666 donors and added high-resolution HLA genotyping. The later analysis used no new phenotypic data to find candidate immune exposures, relying instead on TCR beta sequences and their occurrence across donors. In an earlier analysis of roughly 540 of the donors, high-throughput TCR beta sequencing was used to judge whether each TCR beta V gene segment behaved as functional or pseudogenic. Donor age, sex, ethnicity and CMV serostatus were collected together with the repertoire data. A later genetic analysis used genome-wide SNP genotypes for about three fifths of the 666 donors, treating that subset as a discovery cohort. Every repertoire in the discovery cohort had been generated on one and the same sequencing platform. HLA typing covered class I and class II loci at four-digit resolution. The number of typed donors differed by locus: about 629-630 for A, B, C, DRB1 and DQB1; roughly 510 for DQA1; roughly 600 for DPA1; and some 450 for DPB1. Because of strong linkage in the cohort, roughly 5 DR-DQ haplotypes were treated as single units for association and clustering. Across around 400 genotyped donors of the cohort, an average of 235,054 unique TCR beta nucleotide sequences per donor were sequenced, and roughly a sixth of those sequences were non-productive.

The protocol used for the library was the immunoSEQ multiplex PCR assay. For the multiplex PCR, a mixture combining 60 forward primers for TCR Vbeta segments and 13 reverse primers for TCR Jbeta segments was used. Amplification of the CDR3 region of rearranged TCR beta genes was performed with a multiplex PCR assay on genomic DNA. On the Illumina HiSeq System, the amplified TCR beta libraries were sequenced as 87-base-pair reads. Turning to the authors' computational methods: Across the 670 or so repertoires, a later analysis counted tens of millions of unique TCR beta chains, around 11 million of which were shared by at least two donors. A nearest-neighbor algorithm error-corrected the raw reads and collapsed the reads into unique sequences, merging closely related sequences to remove PCR and sequencing errors. V, D and J gene segments were assigned by aligning CDR3 sequences to IMGT reference sequences. For a sequence to be retained, a match of at least six nucleotides to both a V gene segment and a J gene segment was required. Rearrangements were classified as productive when the CDR3 lacked stop codons and remained in frame with V and J, and all other rearrangements were classified as non-productive. CDR3 was defined according to IMGT convention as the region running from the second conserved V-encoded cysteine to the conserved J-encoded phenylalanine. Sequences without an unambiguous match to a single V gene segment were excluded from the earlier analysis of over 500 of the donors. In an earlier analysis of some 590 of the donors, a V segment was called functional when productive rearrangements were above 56.7%, and segregating when the standard deviation between donors exceeded 5%. A statistical classification framework was developed to diagnose cytomegalovirus status using the catalog of TCR beta chain sequences. In a later analysis, TCR nucleotide sequences were compared against IMGT/GENE-DB human TR gene sequences so that V and J genes could be assigned. Using the TCRdist pipeline, a later analysis assigned CDR3 sequences along with most-parsimonious VDJ recombination scenarios. In a later analysis, every TCR beta chain was defined by the combination of its CDR3 amino acid sequence and its V-gene family, and reads without a unique V-gene family were dropped. To address suspected cross-contamination and a sequencing artifact, a later analysis removed roughly 640 highly shared, low-generation-probability nucleotide sequences. In a later analysis, a clonal expansion index for each public chain was calculated from normalized within-repertoire ranks of inferred template counts. Generation probabilities in a later analysis came from a VDJ recombination model fitted to out-of-frame rearrangements, and those results were checked against IGoR. In a later analysis, TCR-TCR, TCR-HLA and TCR-CMV co-occurrence was scored with hypergeometric tests, and a repertoire-size bias correction was applied to TCR pairs. False discovery rates were estimated in a later analysis by permuting HLA or CMV assignments 20 times. In a later analysis, co-occurring TCRs were grouped using DBSCAN, with TCRdist sequence similarity added in when clustering inside HLA-allele-positive subsets. For co-occurrence clustering, repertoires with fewer than 30,000 or more than 120,000 public chains were excluded, along with 5 or 6 repertoires with anomalous nucleotide sharing. In its TCRdb copy, this immuneACCESS table keeps in-frame sequences only and misses some clones. Where compared with another copy, unresolved V genes explain less than half of these, and the others have no known cause. For V, J and clone size, that table is used; D and trimming come from the DNA. The table for this sample lists 100,000 or so clones; 65% to 75% of them were counted only once. In total, the top ten clones hold roughly a tenth of the sample.

The cohort consisted of 600 or so healthy bone marrow donors. Cohort members were all nominally healthy when sampled, although unrecorded immune exposures were likely present. The donor tested CMV seropositive and was one of the 289 seropositive cohort members. A peripheral blood sample was collected from each donor, and TCR beta sequencing was performed on peripheral blood mononuclear cells. Genomic DNA extraction from the blood cell samples was performed with the Qiagen DNeasy Blood Extraction Kit. As to this clone: Its antigen is not yet known. Base qualities are not recorded, but no much larger clone differs from it by a single base.

V and J are truncated by 4 bases and 5 bases respectively, leaving an intervening sequence of 14 bases. Taken from the germline V gene (reference sequence), the CDR1 and CDR2 loops are SEHNR and FQNEAQ. Inclusive of the bounding cysteine and phenylalanine, the CDR3 is 14 residues long. Of all the DNA, just the CDR3 is kept, 42 bases in frame from base 1. General findings and caveats noted by the study authors: The classifier was reported to diagnose cytomegalovirus status with high specificity and sensitivity in both the original cohort and the validation cohort. A later analysis found that most CMV-associated TCR beta chains appeared HLA-restricted, with HLA associations seemingly driven largely by CMV exposure. According to the authors, the approach could potentially be generalized to other disease states and immunological phenotypes. Roughly uniform sequencing depth across donors was assumed in presence/absence analyses, although this assumption may not hold. For the cohort, immune exposure information was limited to CMV serostatus. Because counts were too low, seventeen rarely observed V segments, including chromosome 9 orphons, were excluded from the earlier analysis of about 500 of the donors. The study gave a list of under 200 TCR beta chains associated with cytomegalovirus. The 87-base-pair reads could not distinguish some IMGT-functional V segments, including TRBV6-2 and TRBV6-3, so those segments were excluded. While some public TCRs were present in many individuals, most TCR sequences turned up only very rarely across donors. In vitro tests confirmed that three of the cytomegalovirus-associated TCR beta chains recognize cytomegalovirus antigens. In a later genetic analysis, a missense DCLRE1C variant was associated with V-gene and J-gene trimming of TCR beta chains, and the association was replicated in an independent cohort. A later analysis found that TCR association rates varied across HLA loci, with DRB1 alleles showing the most associated TCRs and HLA-C alleles the fewest. In this cohort, only TCR beta chains were sequenced, and detectable features were limited by the absence of alpha or paired-chain data. A later analysis reported that several top co-occurrence clusters appeared linked to parvovirus B19, influenza, CMV and Epstein-Barr virus. A group of highly shared sequence variants was considered likely to be a technical artifact of the sequencing pipeline. Because some donors lacked HLA typing at each locus, the association tests relied only on the typed subset. Compared with equally common non-associated chains, HLA-associated TCR beta chains in a later analysis were more clonally expanded and had lower generation probabilities. An earlier analysis of approximately 500 of the donors showed that most TCR beta V segments appeared in productive rearrangements either about 87% or about 30% of the time, which broadly matched IMGT annotations. A later analysis associated 15,000 to 20,000 TCR beta sequences with specific HLA alleles at a false discovery rate of 0.05. Correlated functional status among segregating V segments might be attributable to linkage disequilibrium, but an unknown experimental factor could not be ruled out. A further reported finding was that TCR beta sequences accurately predicted the HLA-A and HLA-B alleles for most subjects in the first cohort. According to a later genetic analysis, donors in an Asian-associated ancestry cluster had fewer N-insertions in productive TCRs than the approximately 690-donor mean. Strong co-occurrence of HLA alleles, especially DR and DQ, made assigning TCR associations to individual alleles difficult.

The sequenced sample was PBMCs. This receptor was identified in a middle-aged man in good health and CMV-seropositive. This sequence uses TRBV7-9 and TRBJ2-5, with TRBD2 perhaps the D gene, on 6 matching bases. In nucleotides, the sequence is TGTGCCAGCAGCTCCCCGACTAGAAGGGAGACCCAGTACTTC. It codes for CASSSPTRRETQYF.